This T cell receptor beta chain was identified in a study of shared clonotypes between healthy human individuals (dated by TCRdb to 2020 to 2022). About the study as a whole: The cohort comprised two women and a few men aged 18 to 49 years. For each donor, CD4 naive and CD4 memory were each run on three plates, CD8 naive on two plates, and CD8 memory on one plate. The study deeply sequenced blood TCR repertoires of 5 or 6 healthy adults to estimate repertoire size and the extent of clonotype sharing between individuals. Different laboratories and diverse techniques were used to prepare libraries and sequence TCR repertoires, to increase sequencing depth and limit assay-specific biases. Between about 0.9 and 9 billion PBMCs per donor were obtained by leukapheresis.

Study-wide findings and limitations: Because the study included a small number of donors, the genetic and exposure-history diversity represented was limited. Naive subsets generally had larger estimated clonotype richness than memory subsets did. Pairwise subsampling led to the expectation that sequencing depth would affect the degree of clonotype sharing among donors. Compared with non-shared clonotypes, the clonotypes found in all four sorted-subset donors had higher generation probabilities. Incomplete sequencing was indicated by rarefaction of sorted-subset datasets, despite the large sequencing depth. Across several donors, about 5.2% of naive CD4, more than 3% of naive CD8, about 2% of memory CD4, and roughly 0.41% of memory CD8 clonotypes were shared. Sampling was restricted to blood, and TCR repertoires in tissue are likely to differ from TCR repertoires in blood.

CD8 naive samples consisted of CD45RO-negative cells that were positively selected for CCR7, yielding a CD45RA+CCR7+ population without TemRA cells. Healthy HIV-negative adults with no recently reported acute infections or vaccinations were included as donors. Only Caucasian adults living in Nashville, Tennessee, USA were represented among the donors. Blood was collected by leukapheresis, and PBMCs were isolated by Ficoll-Histopaque density gradient centrifugation and then cryopreserved in liquid nitrogen vapor phase. Analytical flow cytometry was used to check the purity and quantity of every magnetically sorted T cell population. Each sorted fraction had its genomic DNA isolated and then quantified by UV absorbance on a Nanodrop 2000c. Note on this clone: Its antigen is not yet known. The germline gene is not matched at one end of the junction; a read error may be the cause.

Taken from cysteine to phenylalanine, the CDR3 has 13 residues. The kept DNA is CDR3 alone, 39 bases in frame from the first base. CDR1 SNHLY and CDR2 FYNNEI are derived from the germline V gene. Using the deep immunoSEQ assay, multiplex PCR amplified TCR CDR3 regions from genomic DNA. Extracted genomic DNA from each cell subset was spread evenly across all wells of several immunoSEQ 96-well plates, with each plate serving as a replicate. For sorted subsets, each replicate PCR was loaded with around 200 ng genomic DNA, equivalent to some 27,000 T cell genomes. Purified libraries were measured with a Qubit 3.0 fluorometer, size-checked on a Bioanalyzer 2100, and measured again with the KAPA Library Quantification kit. Each immunoSEQ 96-well plate was sequenced on its own single-read 150-cycle Illumina NextSeq 550 flow cell. In the paper's pipeline: The immunoSEQ output contained only junctional sequences without quality scores, so filtering could not match that applied to full-length reads. Sequences were annotated with PyIR, a Python wrapper for IgBLAST v1.9, using IMGT germline references to assign V/J genes and CDR3. Any read was removed if the V/J assignment was weak (E-value above 1e-6), the CDR3 was missing, or the read contained stop codons, out-of-frame junctions, or ambiguous translated residues. V3J clonotypes were defined as sequences sharing the same inferred V gene, J gene, and CDR3 amino acid sequence. Percentage overlap between repertoires was computed as shared unique clonotypes divided by the size of the smaller repertoire. Richness of each repertoire was evaluated using RTK rarefaction, the Chao1 estimator, and Recon v2.1 estimates of unobserved clonotypes. Generation probabilities for all TCRbeta clonotypes obtained by the gDNA method from a handful of donors were computed using OLGA. Sourced from immuneACCESS, this table was stored by TCRdb with only in-frame sequences that have V and J called. A share of the clones is absent; for the studies checked, an unresolved V gene accounts for under half, and the remainder has no known explanation. The DNA was the basis for D and trimming; V, J and clone size are from that table. The sample contains approximately 740,000 clones, nearly 95% of them found a single time. Under 30% of the sample is in the top ten clones.

The receptor was derived from a man aged 30-40 years in good health. The V and J genes are TRBV2 and TRBJ2-7; the D gene is possibly TRBD1, with 5 bases matching. The source material was naive CD8+ T cells sorted from blood. The cell subset or site label here, explained by the study, means: CD45RA+CCR7+. The CDR3 region has the sequence CAGRAGGSYEQYF. The DNA is as follows: TGTGCCGGCAGGGCAGGTGGATCCTACGAGCAGTACTTC.